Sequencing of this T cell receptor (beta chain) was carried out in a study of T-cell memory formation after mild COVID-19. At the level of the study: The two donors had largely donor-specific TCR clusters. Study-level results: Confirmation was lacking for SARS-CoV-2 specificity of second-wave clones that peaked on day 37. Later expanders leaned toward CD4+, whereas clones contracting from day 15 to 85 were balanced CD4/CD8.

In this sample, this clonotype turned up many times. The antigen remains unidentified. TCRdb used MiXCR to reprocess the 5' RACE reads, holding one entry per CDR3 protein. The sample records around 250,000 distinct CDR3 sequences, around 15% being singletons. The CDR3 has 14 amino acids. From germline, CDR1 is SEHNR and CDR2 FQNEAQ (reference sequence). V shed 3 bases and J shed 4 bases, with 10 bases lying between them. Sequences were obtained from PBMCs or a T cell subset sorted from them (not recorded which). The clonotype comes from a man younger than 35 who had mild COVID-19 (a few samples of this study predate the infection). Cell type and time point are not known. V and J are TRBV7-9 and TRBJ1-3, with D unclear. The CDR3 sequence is CASSFTGQGNTIYF. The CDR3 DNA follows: TGTGCCAGCAGCTTCACGGGCCAGGGAAACACCATATATTTT.